The clone carrying this TCR beta chain was seen a few times. Its target is unknown. TCRdb passed the 5' RACE reads through MiXCR, listing each CDR3 protein once. The data show more than 95,000 distinct CDR3 sequences, with over 12% seen just once and around 40% held by the top ten. J was trimmed by 2 bases and V by 7 bases; bases with no gene match: 8. CDR1 is SNHLY and CDR2 is FYNNEI in the germline V gene. This CDR3 spans 14 amino acids. This entry is derived from a study of T cells after yellow fever vaccination. Notes on the study in general: Most primary-vaccination clones recurred post-booster (about 96% CD4, about 87% CD8). In FACS-sorted repertoires, abundant clonotypes from the bulk population could appear as contaminants.

J is TRBJ2-7 and V is TRBV2; 7 bases fit TRBD1. The specimen was CD8+ T cells sorted from PBMCs, collected 5 days after the yellow fever booster vaccination. The clonotype originates from a man aged 18 to 29 who received the YFV17D yellow fever vaccine. CDR3 residues: CASTRPTGTYEQYV. For the CDR3, the DNA is TGTGCCAGCACCCGACCGACAGGGACCTACGAGCAGTACGTC.